These 20 T cell receptor beta chains share one sample of origin, sequenced in a study of T cells in Graves' hyperthyroidism and ophthalmopathy. Authors of the study amplified TCR beta CDR3 regions from RNA transcripts. RT-PCR in the first round (using the HTBI primer set) targeted the TCR CDR3. In TCRdb, the multiplex PCR reads were re-called with MiXCR into one record per CDR3 protein. The sample contains 600,000 to 750,000 distinct CDR3 sequences, roughly 17% of which appear only once. The source material was blood. The receptors shown here come from a man aged 50 to 59 with Graves' hyperthyroidism.

This clonotype has just a few counts. The CDR3, as DNA: TGTGCCAGCAGTTTCTGGGAAGGGGGCATTGAAAAACTGTTTTTT. Amino acid sequence: CASSFWEGGIEKLFF. The V call is TRBV27, the J call TRBJ1-4; 7 nucleotides align to TRBD1. The V segment lost 3 bases and the J segment 7 bases; nucleotides outside the gene matches: 8. The germline gives CDR1 MNHEY, CDR2 SMNVEV (reference sequence). The CDR3 runs 15 residues. Full variable domain (rest looked up from reference TRBV27 and TRBJ1-4): EAQVTQNPRYLITVTGKKLTVTCSQNMNHEYMSWYRQDPGLGLRQIYYSMNVEVTDKGDVPEGYKVSRKEKRNFPLILESPSPNQTSLYFCASSFWEGGIEKLFFGSGTQLSVL.

The CDR3 is CASSSHRQGGNTEAFF. The CDR3 DNA reads TGTGCCAGCAGCTCCCACCGACAGGGCGGGAACACTGAAGCTTTCTTT. J is TRBJ1-1 and V is TRBV11-2, with 7 bases that match TRBD1. V shed 4 bases, J shed 1 base, and the junction held 9 bases outside the gene matches. This CDR3 has 16 residues. Germline values: CDR1 SGHAT, CDR2 FQNNGV.

V and J are TRBV28 and TRBJ1-5; a possible D gene is TRBD1 (6 bases). Between the trimmed V and J ends, which lost 5 bases and 0 bases, there was a span of 23 bases. CDR1 is MDHEN and CDR2 is SYDVKM in the germline V gene. CDR3 size: 19 residues. The CDR3 spells CASSPPQGWAFHSNQPQHF. The DNA for the CDR3 is TGTGCCAGCAGTCCCCCCCAGGGGTGGGCGTTCCATAGCAATCAGCCCCAGCATTTT.

This clonotype was recorded many times. The chain carries TRBV7-2 and TRBJ2-5; no clear D gene. The CDR3 runs 15 residues. Germline V gives CDR1 SGHTA, CDR2 FQGNSA. Trimming removed 5 bases at V and 4 bases at J, with 17 bases between. The CDR3 here is CASSLVGVGLETQYF. CDR3 nucleotides: TGTGCCAGCAGCCTGGTTGGGGTCGGGTTAGAGACCCAGTACTTC.

This chain connects TRBV6-5 to TRBJ1-5; D may be TRBD1 (6 bases). The CDR3 runs 14 residues. Germline assignment: CDR1 MNHEY and CDR2 SVGAGI. The germline V and J ends were trimmed by 0 bases and 6 bases, with 9 bases remaining between them. The CDR3 spells CASSYSGGLQPQHF. CDR3 nucleotides: TGTGCCAGCAGTTACTCAGGGGGGCTTCAGCCCCAGCATTTT.

The chain uses TRBV19 and TRBJ1-5; TRBD1 might be the D (6 bases). CDR1 is LNHDA, CDR2 SQIVND, per germline (reference sequence). Trimming shortened V by 2 bases and J by 1 base, and 9 bases separated the two germline ends. The CDR3 consists of 15 residues. CDR3 coding DNA: TGTGCCAGTAGTATAACAGGGACGAGCAATCAGCCCCAGCATTTT. Amino acids: CASSITGTSNQPQHF.

This clonotype was seen at least ten times. The rearrangement uses TRBV7-8 and TRBJ2-7; 12 bases fit TRBD2. The V and J ends lost 1 base and 4 bases, in that order; junction bases with no gene match: 5. CDR1 and CDR2 (germline): SGHVS, FQNEAQ. The CDR3 totals 16 residues. CDR3 region: CASSLGRLAGVYEQYF. The DNA for the CDR3 is TGTGCCAGCAGCTTAGGCAGACTAGCGGGAGTTTACGAGCAGTACTTC.

The chain joins TRBV28 to TRBJ2-3; 8 bases fit TRBD2. Germline V lookup: CDR1 MDHEN, CDR2 SYDVKM. The CDR3 runs 13 residues. The trim removed 6 bases at V and 3 bases at J, leaving 2 bases unmatched. CDR3 nucleotides: TGTGCCAGCAGGGGCGGGAGGACAGATACGCAGTATTTT. Its protein product is CASRGGRTDTQYF.

The rearrangement joins TRBV20-1 to TRBJ2-3; 11 nucleotides match TRBD2. The CDR3 is 16 residues long. V dropped 8 bases and J dropped 5; count of bases not matched to a gene: 15. Germline CDR1 and CDR2: DFQATT and SNEGSKA (reference sequence). This chain's CDR3 is CSTQPLLAGVKDTQYF. The CDR3 DNA sequence: TGCAGTACCCAACCCCTACTAGCGGGGGTCAAAGATACGCAGTATTTT.

This clonotype was observed many times. This rearrangement joins TRBV12-3 or TRBV12-4 to TRBJ2-5, with D perhaps matching TRBD2 (6 bases). The CDR3 totals 14 residues. The ends were cut back, 0 bases at V and 4 bases at J, with 9 bases in the middle. CDR3 coding DNA: TGTGCCAGCAGTTTAGCTGTGGGAGGAGAGACCCAGTACTTC. It encodes CASSLAVGGETQYF.

The V call is TRBV5-1, the J call TRBJ2-5; 7 positions agree with TRBD2. Germline CDR1 reads SGHRS; CDR2 reads YFSETQ. Unmatched junction bases numbered 5, after V lost 1 base and J lost 2 bases. The CDR3 spans 15 residues. The chain's CDR3 is CASSLTSALQETQYF. CDR3 nucleotide sequence: TGCGCCAGCAGCTTGACTAGCGCTCTACAAGAGACCCAGTACTTC.

This clonotype was found many times. The rearrangement joins TRBV30 to TRBJ1-1; D is perhaps TRBD1 (5 bases). Germline CDR1 is GTSNPN and CDR2 is SVGIG (reference sequence). This CDR3 is 15 amino acids long. The germline V and J ends were trimmed by 0 bases and 5 bases, with 16 bases remaining between them. The CDR3: CAWSVLSSGGTEAFF. Written as DNA, the CDR3 is TGTGCCTGGAGTGTACTTAGTTCGGGGGGGACTGAAGCTTTCTTT.

This clonotype was recorded a few times. The J gene is TRBJ2-7, the V gene TRBV19, with 7 bases lining up with TRBD1. This CDR3 is built from 18 residues. Germline V gives CDR1 LNHDA, CDR2 SQIVND (reference sequence). The trim removed 5 bases at V and 2 bases at J, leaving 18 bases unmatched. The CDR3 here is CASSPLFFRDSATYEQYF. In DNA form, the CDR3 reads TGTGCCAGTAGTCCTCTTTTTTTCCGGGACAGCGCTACCTACGAGCAGTACTTC.

The V call is TRBV29-1, the J call TRBJ2-2; D is possibly TRBD1 (5 bases). Per germline, CDR1 SQVTM and CDR2 ANQGSEA. V gave up 5 bases and J gave up 0 bases, with 10 bases separating them. The CDR3 length is 14 residues. CDR3 DNA: TGCAGCGTTTCCGCAGGGACGAACACCGGGGAGCTGTTTTTT. Amino acids: CSVSAGTNTGELFF.

This clonotype has ten or more counts. The V call is TRBV7-9, the J call TRBJ2-5; TRBD1 aligns across 8 bases. In germline, CDR1 is SEHNR, CDR2 FQNEAQ (reference sequence). This CDR3 region has 15 residues. Unmatched junction bases numbered 6, after V lost 1 base and J lost 5 bases. DNA of the CDR3: TGTGCCAGCAGCTTAGGTTACAGGGGGACGGAGACCCAGTACTTC. Residues: CASSLGYRGTETQYF.

This clonotype was found many times. V gene TRBV14 combines with J gene TRBJ1-6; the D gene is possibly TRBD1 (5 bases). The ends were cut back, 0 bases at V and 8 bases at J, with 14 bases in the middle. Germline values: CDR1 SGHDN, CDR2 FVKESK. CDR3 length: 16 amino acids. The CDR3 DNA is TGTGCCAGCAGCCAAGATCGGGGCCTAGGGGATTCACCCCTCCACTTT. This codes for CASSQDRGLGDSPLHF.

This sequence joins TRBV4-1 and TRBJ1-4; TRBD1 matches at 8 bases. The CDR3 is made up of 17 amino acids. With 4 bases clipped from V and 3 bases from J, the junction kept 10 bases outside the gene matches. The V gene's germline CDR1 is MGHRA and CDR2 YSYEKL. Here the CDR3 DNA reads TGCGCCAGCAGCCGCTCCTTTGGGGACAGGCCTAATGAAAAACTGTTTTTT. Its protein product is CASSRSFGDRPNEKLFF.

This rearrangement joins TRBV7-2 to TRBJ2-1, with a tentative D call TRBD2 (5 bases). Germline CDR1 is SGHTA and CDR2 is FQGNSA. The CDR3 is 12 amino acids. Deletions cut 5 bases from V and 9 bases from J, with 11 bases between. In DNA form, the CDR3 reads TGTGCCAGCAGCGGCCGGGCGGGTGAGCAGTTCTTC. Residues: CASSGRAGEQFF. Together with reference TRBV7-2 and TRBJ2-1, the CDR3 gives the full variable domain: GAGVSQSPSNKVTEKGKDVELRCDPISGHTALYWYRQSLGQGLEFLIYFQGNSAPDKSGLPSDRFSAERTGGSVSTLTIQRTQQEDSAVYLCASSGRAGEQFFGPGTRLTVL.

This clonotype was counted ten times or more. J is TRBJ1-1 and V is TRBV11-2, with 7 bases aligning to TRBD1. CDR3 length equals 16 residues. V was pared by 6 bases and J by 0 bases, with 10 bases of the junction left unmatched. In germline, CDR1 is SGHAT, CDR2 FQNNGV. This CDR3 reads CASRTIEQGMNTEAFF. DNA for the CDR3: TGTGCCAGCAGGACGATTGAACAGGGGATGAACACTGAAGCTTTCTTT.

This clonotype has at least ten counts. This chain links TRBV27 with TRBJ1-6; D possibly corresponds to TRBD1 (5 bases). Deletions cut 1 base from V and 5 bases from J, with 24 bases between. Germline CDR1 is MNHEY and CDR2 is SMNVEV (reference sequence). This CDR3 is built from 20 residues. The DNA of the CDR3 is TGTGCCAGCAGTTTATGGGACCCAGGGTTAAGTGAAATCAATAATTCACCCCTCCACTTT. Translated, it gives CASSLWDPGLSEINNSPLHF.